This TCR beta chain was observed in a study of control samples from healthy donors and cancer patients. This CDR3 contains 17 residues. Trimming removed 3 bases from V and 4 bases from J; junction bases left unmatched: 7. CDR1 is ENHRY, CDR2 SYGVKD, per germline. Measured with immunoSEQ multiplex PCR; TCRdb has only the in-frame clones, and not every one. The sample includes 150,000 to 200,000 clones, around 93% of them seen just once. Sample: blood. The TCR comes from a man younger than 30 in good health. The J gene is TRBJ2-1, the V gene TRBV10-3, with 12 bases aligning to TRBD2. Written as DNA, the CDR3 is TGTGCCATCAGTGATAGCACTAGCGGGGGGTCTTACAATGAGCAGTTCTTC. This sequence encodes CAISDSTSGGSYNEQFF.